This T cell receptor (beta chain) was found in a study of blood T cell repertoires in COVID-19. This CDR3 spans 10 amino acids. Germline values: CDR1 SNHLY, CDR2 FYNNEI. On this clone itself: Mismatch with germline at one junction end may stem from a read error.

This table comes from immunoSEQ multiplex PCR, and its TCRdb copy is limited to in-frame clones, with some not included. The data show approximately 480,000 clones, roughly 87% seen once. This chain links TRBV2 with TRBJ1-2; D not certain. This receptor was identified in a woman under 30 who had recovered from COVID-19. Sequenced: PBMCs or T cells enriched from blood (not recorded which). CDR3 nucleotide sequence: TGTGCCAGCAGTGAAACGAGTAAACGCTTC. This encodes CASSETSKRF.